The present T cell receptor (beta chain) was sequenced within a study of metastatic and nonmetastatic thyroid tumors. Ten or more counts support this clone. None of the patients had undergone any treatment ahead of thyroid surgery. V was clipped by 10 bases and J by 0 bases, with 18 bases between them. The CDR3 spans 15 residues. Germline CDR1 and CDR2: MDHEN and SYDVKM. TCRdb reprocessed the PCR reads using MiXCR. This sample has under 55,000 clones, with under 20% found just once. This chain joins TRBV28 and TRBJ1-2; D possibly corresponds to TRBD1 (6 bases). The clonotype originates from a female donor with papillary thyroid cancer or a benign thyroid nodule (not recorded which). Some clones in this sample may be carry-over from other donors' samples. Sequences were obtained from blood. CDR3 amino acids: CAIQTPDSSNYGYTF. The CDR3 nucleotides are TGTGCCATTCAAACCCCGGACAGTTCTAACTATGGCTACACCTTC.